The 21 T cell receptor beta chains given below trace back to one sample, sequenced in a study of CD8 T cells in Susac syndrome. With random hexamers, reverse transcription was performed on about 0.5 to 1 ug of RNA. TCRdb re-derived calls from the immunoSEQ multiplex PCR reads in MiXCR, one entry per CDR3 protein. The sample consists of 150,000 to 200,000 distinct CDR3 sequences, 93% of them appearing once. Sequencing was done on a sample of CD4+ T cells from PBMCs. Receptors originate from a human donor in good health.

The chain has TRBV12-3 or TRBV12-4 and TRBJ1-2; D is unclear. This CDR3 is 12 amino acids long. Trimming removed 3 bases at V and 7 bases at J, with 9 bases between. For the CDR3, the DNA is TGTGCCAGCAGTTTCCCCCTGAGTGGCTACACCTTC. Protein sequence: CASSFPLSGYTF.

The chain links TRBV12-3 or TRBV12-4 to TRBJ2-2; D is unclear. The CDR3 covers 13 residues. V dropped 5 bases and J dropped 5 bases, with 9 bases sitting between them. The CDR3: CASSNRETGELFF. The CDR3 DNA is TGTGCCAGCAGTAATAGGGAAACCGGGGAGCTGTTTTTT.

The rearrangement uses TRBV5-6 and TRBJ1-2; 7 positions agree with TRBD1. Losses at the gene ends were 0 bases for V and 0 bases for J; bases not matched to a gene: 5. The germline gives CDR1 SGHDT, CDR2 YYEEEE. The CDR3 has 16 residues. CDR3 in DNA: TGTGCCAGCAGCTTGGCCAGGACAGGCTCTAACTATGGCTACACCTTC. This encodes CASSLARTGSNYGYTF.

The rearrangement links TRBV19 to TRBJ1-1; D might be TRBD1 (5 bases). The germline CDR1 and CDR2 sequences are LNHDA and SQIVND (reference sequence). The V end lost 6 bases, the J end lost 7 bases, and 18 bases lay between the germline ends. This CDR3 contains 14 residues. The CDR3 DNA is TGTGCCAGTAGGGTCCGATTTCCCGGGGGTGAAGCTTTCTTT. Its translation: CASRVRFPGGEAFF.

The chain joins TRBV11-3 to TRBJ2-5; D might be TRBD1 or TRBD2, each matching 6 bases. Germline CDR1 is SGHNT and CDR2 is YENEEA. The V gene lost 5 bases and the J gene lost 5 bases, with 12 bases spanning the gap. There are 13 residues in the CDR3. CDR3 sequence: CASSRQAGETQYF. The CDR3, as DNA: TGTGCCAGCAGCCGACAGGCGGGGGAGACCCAGTACTTC.

The rearrangement joins TRBV5-6 to TRBJ2-7; D might be TRBD2 (6 bases). Trimming removed 1 base from V and 5 bases from J, with 19 bases in between. Germline V gene lookup returns CDR1 SGHDT and CDR2 YYEEEE. This CDR3 has 16 residues. The CDR3 is CASSLIEPAGRDEQYF. CDR3 nucleotides: TGTGCCAGCAGCTTGATAGAGCCGGCGGGAAGGGACGAGCAGTACTTC. The full variable domain, in which reference TRBV5-6 and TRBJ2-7 provide the parts outside the CDR3, is DAGVTQSPTHLIKTRGQQVTLRCSPKSGHDTVSWYQQALGQGPQFIFQYYEEEERQRGNFPDRFSGHQFPNYSSELNVNALLLGDSALYLCASSLIEPAGRDEQYFGPGTRLTVT.

J is TRBJ2-3 and V is TRBV10-3; no clear D gene. Germline V gives CDR1 ENHRY, CDR2 SYGVKD. The ends were cut back, 4 bases at V and 0 bases at J, with 8 bases in the middle. The CDR3 totals 14 residues. DNA for the CDR3: TGTGCCATCAGTGCCCAGTCTAGCACAGATACGCAGTATTTT. Translation gives CAISAQSSTDTQYF.

This chain joins TRBV3-1 and TRBJ1-1; 7 bases match TRBD1. CDR1 is LGHDT and CDR2 is YNNKEL in the germline V gene (reference sequence). V lost 4 bases to trimming and J lost 5 bases; unmatched junction nucleotides: 7. The CDR3 loop spans 14 amino acids. The CDR3 spells CASSLRPRGTEAFF. The CDR3 DNA is TGTGCCAGCAGCCTTCGTCCCAGGGGGACTGAAGCTTTCTTT.

The chain carries TRBV6-5 and TRBJ2-5; a weak D match, TRBD1 (5 bases). This CDR3 is 12 amino acids long. V was pared by 0 bases and J by 13 bases, with 12 bases between. The V gene's germline CDR1 is MNHEY and CDR2 SVGAGI. CDR3 residues: CASSYSGRAWYF. In DNA form, the CDR3 reads TGTGCCAGCAGTTACTCCGGCAGGGCCTGGTACTTC.

This chain uses TRBV6-1 with TRBJ1-1; D possibly corresponds to TRBD1 (6 bases). V was shortened by 5 bases and J by 0 bases, with 10 bases between the two germline ends. Germline V CDR1 and CDR2: MNHNS, SASEGT. CDR3 length: 14 amino acids. The CDR3 DNA is TGTGCCAGCAGTCCCAGGGACATGAACACTGAAGCTTTCTTT. Translation gives CASSPRDMNTEAFF.

The chain is built from TRBV5-1 and TRBJ1-2; D gene uncertain. V was trimmed by 1 base and J by 4 bases, leaving 14 bases between them. The CDR3 sequence is 15 residues long. From germline, CDR1 is SGHRS and CDR2 YFSETQ. The CDR3 coding sequence is TGCGCCAGCAGCTTGAATAGGGAAGTCGGCTATGGCTACACCTTC. Translating gives CASSLNREVGYGYTF.

The chain employs TRBV18 and TRBJ1-1; D is possibly TRBD1 (6 bases). V was clipped by 2 bases and J by 8 bases, with 9 bases between them. The germline gives CDR1 KGHSH, CDR2 LQKENI. The CDR3 consists of 12 residues. CDR3 residues: CASSPIQGEAFF. CDR3 bases: TGTGCCAGCTCACCAATACAGGGAGAAGCTTTCTTT.

The CDR3 DNA is TGTGCCAGCAGCAAGGGACTTCTTGGACAGCCCCAGCATTTT. It codes for CASSKGLLGQPQHF. This rearrangement joins TRBV9 to TRBJ1-5, with D possibly matching TRBD1 (5 bases). Germline V gives CDR1 SGDLS, CDR2 YYNGEE. The V end was cut by 4 bases, the J end by 7 bases, with 15 bases between. The CDR3 length is 14 residues. The complete variable domain, with remaining parts taken from reference TRBV9 and TRBJ1-5, reads DSGVTQTPKHLITATGQRVTLRCSPRSGDLSVYWYQQSLDQGLQFLIQYYNGEERAKGNILERFSAQQFPDLHSELNLSSLELGDSALYFCASSKGLLGQPQHFGDGTRLSIL.

The chain links TRBV12-3 or TRBV12-4 to TRBJ1-5, with D maybe TRBD1 (6 bases). The CDR3 extends over 13 amino acids. Trimming removed 6 bases at V and 6 bases at J, with 12 bases between. The CDR3 sequence is CASSQTGSQPQHF. The CDR3 DNA is TGTGCCAGCAGCCAAACAGGGAGTCAGCCCCAGCATTTT.

The chain has TRBV5-1 and TRBJ2-5; the match to TRBD1 covers 8 bases. Trimming at V came to 0 bases and at J to 4 bases, leaving 8 bases not matched to a gene. This CDR3 region has 16 residues. CDR1 SGHRS and CDR2 YFSETQ come from the germline V gene. The CDR3 DNA reads TGCGCCAGCAGCTTGGCATGGGTGGACAGGGCAGAGACCCAGTACTTC. It is translated as CASSLAWVDRAETQYF.

V gene TRBV5-6 combines with J gene TRBJ2-2; perhaps TRBD2 as D (5 bases). CDR1 is SGHDT, CDR2 YYEEEE, per germline. Trimming stripped 2 bases from V and 7 bases from J, with 18 bases between. This CDR3 is 16 amino acids long. The CDR3 nucleotides read TGTGCCAGCAGCTTACAGCCGTTCGGGATGGTCGGGGAGCTGTTTTTT. Protein sequence: CASSLQPFGMVGELFF.

The J gene is TRBJ2-7, the V gene TRBV5-1; D might be TRBD1 or TRBD2, each matching 5 bases. The CDR3 sequence is 14 residues long. CDR1 and CDR2 from the germline V gene are SGHRS and YFSETQ. V was cut by 3 bases and J by 2 bases, with 12 bases left in between. CDR3 protein: CASSSGRLPYEQYF. CDR3 nucleotide sequence: TGCGCCAGCAGCTCGGGACGACTACCCTACGAGCAGTACTTC.

V and J are TRBV7-9 and TRBJ1-1; 7 bases agree with TRBD1. The CDR3 contains 14 residues. Germline CDR1 is SEHNR and CDR2 is FQNEAQ (reference sequence). V dropped 6 bases and J dropped 2; count of bases not matched to a gene: 6. CDR3 in amino acids: CASRNTGVNTEAFF. DNA of the CDR3: TGTGCCAGCAGGAACACAGGGGTAAACACTGAAGCTTTCTTT.

The CDR3 here is CASSVDPYTGARTGELFF. In DNA form, the CDR3 reads TGTGCCAGCAGCGTAGATCCGTACACAGGGGCTCGGACCGGGGAGCTGTTTTTT. This chain links TRBV9 with TRBJ2-2; TRBD1 agrees at 7 bases. Germline V gives CDR1 SGDLS, CDR2 YYNGEE. This CDR3 region has 18 residues. After removal of 0 bases from V and 5 bases from J, the junction contained 13 bases not matched to a gene.

This chain links TRBV19 with TRBJ1-2; the D is unclear. Germline V gene lookup returns CDR1 LNHDA and CDR2 SQIVND (reference sequence). Between the trimmed V and J ends, which lost 5 bases and 4 bases, there was a span of 14 bases. This CDR3 spans 14 amino acids. The CDR3 region is CASSVDGSIYGYTF. Written as DNA, the CDR3 is TGTGCCAGTAGTGTCGACGGGAGTATCTATGGCTACACCTTC.

J is TRBJ2-3 and V is TRBV5-6; 9 bases fit TRBD1. The CDR3 has 15 residues. From germline, CDR1 is SGHDT and CDR2 YYEEEE. Unmatched junction bases numbered 9, after V lost 4 bases and J lost 6 bases. CDR3 region: CASSRGQGWGDTQYF. The CDR3 DNA reads as TGTGCCAGCAGCCGCGGACAGGGGTGGGGGGATACGCAGTATTTT.